This TCR beta chain was recovered during a study of T cells in Graves' hyperthyroidism and ophthalmopathy. Clinical symptoms, serum thyroxine, TRAb, thyroid ultrasound and orbital computed tomography informed diagnoses. TCR beta CDR3 regions were amplified from RNA. A set of HTBI primers served as the primers for a first-round RT-PCR of the TCR CDR3. TCRdb re-called the multiplex PCR reads with MiXCR, one entry per CDR3 protein. The profile covers hundreds of thousands of distinct CDR3 sequences, with approximately 14% appearing a single time and roughly 4.3% taken by the ten largest. Germline CDR1 reads KGHSH; CDR2 reads LQKENI. The V end was cut by 6 bases, the J end by 1 base, with 15 bases between. The CDR3 covers 15 residues.

The chain is built from TRBV18 and TRBJ1-1, with D possibly being TRBD1 (5 bases). The clonotype was recovered from a woman aged 35 to 49 with Graves' ophthalmopathy. The specimen was blood. The CDR3 bases are TGTGCCAGCTCCCGCCAGCAGGGAGCGAACACTGAAGCTTTCTTT. Amino acids: CASSRQQGANTEAFF.